The T cell receptor (beta chain) under discussion was sequenced for a study of blood T cell repertoires in COVID-19. Study-level information: T cells, B-cell-depleted T cells, or PBMCs provided the cDNA or gDNA that served as material.

Authors' methods: Cell counts per sample came from amplifying reference gene primers. The method was immunoSEQ multiplex PCR; TCRdb's version includes in-frame clones alone and lacks a portion of them. The V and J calls and clone size come from that table; D and trimming were worked out from the DNA. The table lists 200,000 to 250,000 clones, almost 85% of them singletons, with 1.9% in the top ten. Sequenced sample: peripheral blood. The receptor comes from a woman older than 75 with acute or convalescent COVID-19.

The CDR3: CASSFPGTGAYEQYF. In nucleotides, the CDR3 is TGTGCCAGCAGCTTCCCCGGGACAGGGGCTTACGAGCAGTACTTC. The gene calls are TRBV7-8 and TRBJ2-7, with 10 bases identical to TRBD1. CDR3 length equals 15 residues. Germline V gene data show CDR1 as SGHVS and CDR2 as FQNEAQ. Trimming at V came to 3 bases and at J to 4 bases, leaving 6 bases not matched to a gene. Full variable domain (missing parts from reference TRBV7-8 and TRBJ2-7): GAGVSQSPRYKVAKRGQDVALRCDPISGHVSLFWYQQALGQGPEFLTYFQNEAQLDKSGLPSDRFFAERPEGSVSTLKIQRTQQEDSAVYLCASSFPGTGAYEQYFGPGTRLTVT.